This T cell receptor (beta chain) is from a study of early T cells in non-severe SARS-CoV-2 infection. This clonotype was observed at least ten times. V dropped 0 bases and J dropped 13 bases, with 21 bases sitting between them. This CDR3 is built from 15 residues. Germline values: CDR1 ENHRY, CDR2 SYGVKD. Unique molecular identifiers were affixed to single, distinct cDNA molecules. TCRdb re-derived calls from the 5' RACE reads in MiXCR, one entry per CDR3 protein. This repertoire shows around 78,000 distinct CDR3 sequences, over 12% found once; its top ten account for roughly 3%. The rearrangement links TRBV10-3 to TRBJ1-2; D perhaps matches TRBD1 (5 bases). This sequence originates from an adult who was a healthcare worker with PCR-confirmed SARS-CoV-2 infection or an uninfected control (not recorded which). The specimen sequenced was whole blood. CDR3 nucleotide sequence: TGTGCCATCAGTGAGTCGAGCTCTATCGGGGACGCCGGCACCTTC. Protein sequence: CAISESSSIGDAGTF.